Reported below is one TCR beta chain. The antigen is undetermined. The CDR3 loop spans 15 amino acids. Trimming pared 6 bases from V and 6 bases from J, leaving 19 bases between. CDR1 is MDHEN and CDR2 is SYDVKM in the germline V gene. Indicated time point: persistent/refractory GD, antithyroid drugs over 5 years with positive TRAb. Generation of the TCR library employed RNA extracted from PBMCs. Each patient gave 7 to 10 milliliters of EDTA-anticoagulated peripheral blood. This sample is part of a study of regulatory T cells in long-lasting Graves disease. About the research overall: Persistent cases were those of Graves' disease that involved over 5 years of antithyroid drugs with positive TSH receptor antibodies.

Study findings and constraints: Favoring TRBV28, TRBJ1-2 and TRBJ2-5 was a feature seen in persistent disease. Whereas 900 to 1,000 public clonotypes were shared by new patients, persistent patients shared more, at some 2,500.

Construction of TCR beta libraries relied on iRepertoire HTBI primers and on Arm-PCR targeting CDR3 regions. TCRdb analysed the multiplex PCR reads with MiXCR anew, one entry per CDR3 protein. Of more than 350,000 distinct CDR3 sequences detected, about 21% appear once; the ten largest clones hold approximately 14%. This sample comprised peripheral blood mononuclear cells (PBMCs), obtained when the disease was refractory, from a patient treated with antithyroid drugs. J is TRBJ2-3 and V is TRBV28; D is perhaps TRBD2 (6 bases). The sequence was collected from a female donor with Graves disease. The CDR3 DNA reads as TGTGCCAGCAGCTTTGGGAGACTAGAATTCGATACGCAGTATTTT. Its protein is CASSFGRLEFDTQYF.